This T cell receptor beta chain was sequenced in a study of T cells in Graves' hyperthyroidism and ophthalmopathy. This clonotype showed up many times. As yet, its antigen is unknown. Notes on the study in general: It was a median approximately 6 months before onset that the model predicted ophthalmopathy. Blood also carried most thyroid clonotypes expanded above 0.001.

Amplification of TCR beta CDR3 regions used RNA as the template. The TCR CDR3 was amplified in a first-round RT-PCR using the HTBI primer set. TCRdb redid the calling of the multiplex PCR reads with MiXCR, one entry per CDR3 protein. The repertoire holds roughly 510,000 distinct CDR3 sequences, 35% to 50% seen once, with about 43% in the top ten. The source of this sequence is an adult woman with Graves' disease, either hyperthyroidism or ophthalmopathy (not recorded which). Input material: peripheral blood or thyroid tissue (not recorded which).

The CDR3 nucleotides read TGCAGTGCTAGAGACCCCCAGGCGGCAACTAATGAAAAACTGTTTTTT. It is translated as CSARDPQAATNEKLFF. The chain links TRBV20-1 to TRBJ1-4; unclear D gene. Germline V gene data show CDR1 as DFQATT and CDR2 as SNEGSKA (reference sequence). The CDR3 totals 16 residues. V was pared by 0 bases and J by 0 bases, with 11 bases between.